This TCR beta chain was sequenced for a study of OX40 agonist ivuxolimab in advanced cancers. Overall study: Ivuxolimab was administered intravenously to patients at 0.01 to 10 mg/kg every 2 weeks. Subjects had a mean age of about 60 years, with a range of 23 to 79; roughly 80% were male. Study results and caveats: Patients who responded partially at 0.1-3.0 mg/kg showed clonal expansion ranking among the lowest. Within 6 weeks, CD4+ and CD8+ blood T cells expanded clonally at 0.1 to 3.0 mg/kg.

Comments on this clone: Its antigen is unidentified.

CDR1 and CDR2 from the germline V gene are SQVTM and ANQGSEA. The CDR3 covers 14 residues. V lost 4 bases to trimming and J lost 0 bases; unmatched junction nucleotides: 4. Data came from immunoSEQ multiplex PCR; TCRdb stores just in-frame clones and leaves some out. Seen here are approximately 79,000 clones, 92% observed once, and the top ten hold less than 10%. Sequenced here: CD4+ or CD8+ T cells sorted from blood, sampled in a trial of the OX40 agonist ivuxolimab. This chain uses TRBV29-1 with TRBJ2-7; 9 bases match TRBD2. The source of this sequence is an adult with an advanced solid tumor such as melanoma, head and neck, liver or kidney cancer. This CDR3 is CSVATSGSSYEQYF. DNA for the CDR3: TGCAGCGTTGCGACTAGCGGAAGCTCCTACGAGCAGTACTTC.